This entry lists 7 T cell receptor beta chains sequenced from one sample in a study of blood T cells in healthy people across ages. Sample-barcoded 5' priming and a J-beta primer mix drove a second PCR of about 6 to 12 cycles. TCRdb processed the 5' RACE reads anew with MiXCR; each CDR3 protein has one entry. The sample yields approximately 810,000 distinct CDR3 sequences, more than 25% seen once. Sequencing was carried out using blood. The receptors were sampled from a woman older than 75 in good health.

A note on this clonotype: One base away lies a much larger clone, so this may be a sequencing read error. This sequence joins TRBV4-1 and TRBJ2-5; D not resolved. There are 15 residues in the CDR3. In germline, CDR1 is MGHRA, CDR2 YSYEKL. Trimming stripped 5 bases from V and 11 bases from J, with 24 bases between. This chain's CDR3 is CASSSGYGTNNEQYF. CDR3 bases: TGCGCCAGCAGCAGTGGGTACGGAACCAACAATGAGCAGTACTTC.

This clonotype was seen many times. This chain joins TRBV4-3 and TRBJ2-1; D possibly corresponds to TRBD2 (5 bases). This CDR3 has 18 amino acids. Trimming left V 5 bases short and J 6 bases short, with 26 bases between. The germline V gene encodes CDR1 LGHNA and CDR2 YSLEER. CDR3 nucleotide sequence: TGCGCCAGCAGCGTCACCATAGATAGGTCTGACGGAGGCAATGAGCAGTTCTTC. This encodes CASSVTIDRSDGGNEQFF.

In this sample, this clonotype turned up once. This could be a read error, since a much larger clone is one nucleotide away. The rearrangement uses TRBV7-2 and TRBJ2-3; D is possibly TRBD2 (7 bases). CDR1 SGHTA and CDR2 FQGNSA come from the germline V gene. Trimming took 5 bases from V and 3 from J, leaving 18 bases between them. The CDR3 sequence is 16 residues long. This chain's CDR3 is CASSPTWGGRTDTQYF. The CDR3 DNA reads as TGTGCCAGCAGCCCTACCTGGGGGGGCAGGACAGATACGCAGTATTTT.

This clonotype was observed a single time. A read error may account for a junction end that differs from germline. J is TRBJ2-7 and V is TRBV7-2, with TRBD2 matching over 10 bases. The CDR3 covers 14 residues. Germline CDR1 SGHTA, CDR2 FQGNSA. For the CDR3, the DNA is TGTGCCAGCAGCTCGAGCGGGGGGGCCTACGGGCAGTACTTC. This gives the protein CASSSSGGAYGQYF.

The genes are TRBV12-3 or TRBV12-4 and TRBJ2-5, with TRBD1 matching over 7 bases. The CDR3 is made up of 16 amino acids. J gave up 4 bases and V 6 bases, and 14 bases lay outside the gene matches. The CDR3 DNA sequence: TGTGCCAGCAGCCAACTGCCGGGACAGAGACCAGAGACCCAGTACTTC. Protein sequence: CASSQLPGQRPETQYF.

This clonotype was counted a few times. The V gene is TRBV7-8, the J gene TRBJ2-4; D is possibly TRBD2 (7 bases). Germline CDR1 and CDR2: SGHVS and FQNEAQ. With 4 bases removed from V and 2 bases from J, the gap between germline ends came to 9 bases. CDR3 length equals 14 residues. The CDR3 coding sequence is TGTGCCAGCAGCTCCGGGGGGCCCAAAAACATTCAGTACTTC. Protein: CASSSGGPKNIQYF. The whole variable domain, remainder taken from reference TRBV7-8 and TRBJ2-4, is GAGVSQSPRYKVAKRGQDVALRCDPISGHVSLFWYQQALGQGPEFLTYFQNEAQLDKSGLPSDRFFAERPEGSVSTLKIQRTQQEDSAVYLCASSSGGPKNIQYFGAGTRLSVL.

The chain is built from TRBV7-9 and TRBJ2-7; D might be TRBD1 (6 bases). The V end was cut by 0 bases, the J end by 8 bases, with 8 bases between. CDR3 length equals 12 residues. Germline loops: CDR1 SEHNR, CDR2 FQNEAQ (reference sequence). CDR3 sequence (DNA): TGTGCCAGCAGCTTAGCGGACAGTAAGCAGTACTTC. The encoded protein is CASSLADSKQYF.